The source of this T cell receptor (beta chain) is a study of T cells in Graves' hyperthyroidism and ophthalmopathy. RNA transcripts gave rise to amplified TCR beta CDR3 regions. A set of HTBI primers served as the primers for a first-round RT-PCR of the TCR CDR3. TCRdb fed the multiplex PCR reads into MiXCR, producing one record per CDR3 protein. The table shows about half a million distinct CDR3 sequences, with roughly a quarter occurring only once. CDR1 is MDHEN and CDR2 is SYDVKM in the germline V gene. V was clipped by 5 bases and J by 6 bases; unmatched bases: 6. This CDR3 region has 13 residues.

This chain joins TRBV28 and TRBJ1-1; 7 bases are a match to TRBD1. The TCR comes from a woman in her thirties with Graves' ophthalmopathy. The sample consisted of blood. For the CDR3, the DNA is TGTGCCAGCAGTGTAACAGGGGAGGCTGAAGCTTTCTTT. It yields the protein CASSVTGEAEAFF.